The 23 T cell receptor beta chains reported below all come from one sample, sequenced in a study of blood T cells in healthy people across ages. A sample-barcoded 5' primer and a J-beta primer mix were used in a second PCR of about 6 to 11 cycles. A single record per CDR3 protein comes from TCRdb applying MiXCR to the 5' RACE reads. Among around 500,000 distinct CDR3 sequences, roughly a quarter were seen once, and the ten largest hold roughly 3.5%. Separately, the same data were catalogued under a study of T cells of mothers and their children.

The sequencing input was blood. All receptors derive from a boy aged 2 to 10 in good health.

In its sample, this clonotype was seen once. The chain couples TRBV5-1 to TRBJ2-5; tentatively, D is TRBD1 (6 bases). TRBJ2-7 matches the DNA end more closely, so the J call is doubtful. CDR3 length: 13 amino acids. Per the germline V gene, CDR1 is SGHRS and CDR2 is YFSETQ. The CDR3 nucleotides are TGCGCCAGACGGACAGCCTCCTCCTACGAGCAGTACTTC. Amino acid sequence: CARRTASSYEQYF.

The sample holds a few counts of this clonotype. The CDR3 protein is CAWRASHGGVDEKLFF. Written as DNA, the CDR3 is TGTGCCTGGAGGGCGTCCCACGGGGGCGTGGATGAAAAACTGTTTTTT. This chain uses TRBV30 with TRBJ1-4, with D tentatively TRBD1 (6 bases). V was trimmed by 3 bases and J by 6 bases, leaving 20 bases between them. Germline V CDR1 and CDR2: GTSNPN, SVGIG (reference sequence). The CDR3 is made up of 16 amino acids.

This clonotype was observed a handful of times. The V call is TRBV18, the J call TRBJ2-5, with a possible D match to TRBD2 (5 bases). Germline values: CDR1 KGHSH, CDR2 LQKENI. Trimming stripped 0 bases from V and 3 bases from J, with 11 bases between. The CDR3 runs 15 residues. The CDR3 reads CASSPPARAEETQYF. CDR3 sequence (DNA): TGTGCCAGCTCACCACCGGCGCGGGCAGAAGAGACCCAGTACTTC.

CDR3 DNA sequence: TGTGCTACAGGGGCTAGCGGGGGGGAACAAGAGACCCAGTACTTC. Protein sequence: CATGASGGEQETQYF. This chain joins TRBV10-3 and TRBJ2-5, with 12 nucleotides matching TRBD2. This CDR3 comprises 15 residues. Germline-derived CDR1 and CDR2 are ENHRY and SYGVKD.

This clonotype was picked up one time. A read error may account for a junction end that differs from germline. The chain employs TRBV20-1 and TRBJ2-3; 9 nucleotides align to TRBD2. Per germline, CDR1 DFQATT and CDR2 SNEGSKA (reference sequence). This CDR3 comprises 13 residues. Here the CDR3 DNA reads TGCGGTGCCCGCGGGGGGGCATCAGATACGCAGTATTTT. Translation: CGARGGASDTQYF.

Points on this clonotype: The junction does not match germline at one end; this may be a read error. The chain uses TRBV20-1 and TRBJ2-7; D is perhaps TRBD1 or TRBD2 (5 bases each). The germline gives CDR1 DFQATT, CDR2 SNEGSKA (reference sequence). The CDR3 loop spans 15 amino acids. The CDR3 bases are TGTAGTGCTAGAGGCGTGGGACCCGGCTCCTACGAGCAGTACTTC. As protein: CSARGVGPGSYEQYF.

V and J are TRBV6-5 and TRBJ2-1; either TRBD1 or TRBD2 may fit D (5 bases each). The ends were cut back, 5 bases at V and 2 bases at J, with 13 bases in the middle. From germline, CDR1 is MNHEY and CDR2 SVGAGI. The CDR3 runs to 15 residues. CDR3 amino acids: CASSGGRGAYNEQFF. In nucleotides, the CDR3 is TGTGCCAGCAGTGGGGGTCGAGGGGCCTACAATGAGCAGTTCTTC.

This rearrangement joins TRBV7-8 to TRBJ2-5, with a weak D call TRBD2 (6 bases). Looked up from germline, CDR1 is SGHVS and CDR2 is FQNEAQ. Trimming took off 5 bases at V and 2 bases at J, with 12 bases between the two ends. This CDR3 region has 14 residues. The CDR3 DNA reads as TGTGCCAGCAGCCCACCGGGACTGCAAGAGACCCAGTACTTC. This codes for CASSPPGLQETQYF.

CDR3 in DNA: TGTGCCAGCAGCCAGGGGGCTAATTCACCCCTCCACTTT. This encodes CASSQGANSPLHF. The chain uses TRBV6-1 and TRBJ1-6; 8 bases are shared with TRBD1. Germline V CDR1 and CDR2: MNHNS, SASEGT. CDR3 size: 13 residues. V lost 6 bases and J lost 6; bases outside the gene matches: 1.

This clonotype appeared a few times. The V call is TRBV4-2, the J call TRBJ2-3, with 8 nucleotides matching TRBD1. The CDR3 length is 15 residues. Germline CDR1 and CDR2: LGHNA and YNFKEQ. V dropped 4 bases and J dropped 2; count of bases not matched to a gene: 5. The CDR3 DNA sequence: TGTGCCAGCAGCCTTAGACAGGGGAACACAGATACGCAGTATTTT. It yields the protein CASSLRQGNTDTQYF.

Points on this clonotype: The junction departs from the called germline gene at one end, perhaps through a read error. The V gene is TRBV4-1, the J gene TRBJ2-7, with 7 positions matching TRBD1. The germline CDR1 and CDR2 sequences are MGHRA and YSYEKL. CDR3 length equals 13 residues. The CDR3 loop is CTSSHLQGYEQYF. The CDR3 bases are TGCACCAGCAGCCACCTACAGGGGTACGAGCAGTACTTC.

In this sample, this clonotype turned up a few times. This chain connects TRBV7-2 to TRBJ2-7, with D maybe TRBD1 (5 bases). The better agreement between TRBJ2-1 and the DNA end casts doubt on the J call. CDR1 and CDR2 (germline): SGHTA, FQGNSA. CDR3 length: 15 amino acids. CDR3 nucleotides: TGTGCCAGCAGCTCCCAGGGTTCTCCCTACAATGAGCAGTTCTTC. As protein: CASSSQGSPYNEQFF.

In this sample, this clonotype turned up a few times. CDR3 bases: TGCAGTGCTTACACAGGGTTGCGACAGCATTTT. This sequence encodes CSAYTGLRQHF. The J gene is TRBJ1-5, the V gene TRBV20-1; D perhaps matches TRBD1 (6 bases). Germline CDR1 DFQATT, CDR2 SNEGSKA (reference sequence). The CDR3 consists of 11 residues. The V and J ends lost 5 bases and 13 bases respectively, with 15 bases between them.

The chain has TRBV7-2 and TRBJ2-2; 8 positions agree with TRBD2. CDR1 and CDR2 (germline): SGHTA, FQGNSA. The J segment lost 2 bases and the V segment lost 2 bases, leaving 4 bases of the junction unmatched. This CDR3 spans 16 amino acids. CDR3 bases: TGTGCCAGCAGCTTATACGGGAGGGTAAACACCGGGGAGCTGTTTTTT. This translates into CASSLYGRVNTGELFF.

The chain recombines TRBV5-1 with TRBJ2-1, with D possibly being TRBD2 (6 bases). CDR1 is SGHRS, CDR2 YFSETQ, per germline. V was cut by 3 bases and J by 5 bases, with 12 bases left in between. CDR3 length: 14 residues. CDR3 region: CASSSQLANNEQFF. CDR3 bases: TGCGCCAGCAGCTCTCAACTAGCCAACAATGAGCAGTTCTTC.

Only a few counts were recorded for this clonotype. The CDR3 here is CASSGHDGPPNQETQYF. DNA for the CDR3: TGTGCCAGCAGCGGCCATGACGGCCCTCCTAACCAAGAGACCCAGTACTTC. The V gene is TRBV13, the J gene TRBJ2-5; D is uncertain. The CDR3 consists of 17 residues. Trimming pared 5 bases from V and 0 bases from J, leaving 19 bases between. Germline lookup yields CDR1 PRHDT and CDR2 FYEKMQ (reference sequence).

This clonotype was counted only a few times. The chain employs TRBV4-3 and TRBJ2-1, with D uncertain. The end of the DNA fits TRBJ2-7 better, so the J call may be wrong. CDR1 is LGHNA, CDR2 YSLEER, per germline. The CDR3 is made up of 13 amino acids. The CDR3 loop is CASSQGRSYEQYF. In DNA form, the CDR3 reads TGCGCCAGCAGCCAAGGCAGGAGCTACGAGCAGTACTTC.

This clonotype was observed a few times. The chain is built from TRBV11-2 and TRBJ1-6; D call uncertain. With 1 base removed from V and 7 bases from J, the gap between germline ends came to 5 bases. The CDR3 totals 13 residues. The germline CDR1 and CDR2 sequences are SGHAT and FQNNGV. The CDR3 loop reads CASSLAPNSPLHF. The DNA of the CDR3 is TGTGCCAGCAGCTTAGCGCCCAATTCACCCCTCCACTTT.

The genes are TRBV9 and TRBJ2-1; 9 bases line up with TRBD1. The CDR3 extends over 14 amino acids. The V gene end was trimmed by 0 bases and the J gene end by 8 bases; junction bases not matched to a gene: 3. The germline CDR1 and CDR2 sequences are SGDLS and YYNGEE. CDR3 sequence reads: CASSVEGQGDEQFF. CDR3 coding DNA: TGTGCCAGCAGCGTAGAGGGACAGGGCGATGAGCAGTTCTTC.

The chain couples TRBV15 to TRBJ2-1; D may match TRBD1 or TRBD2 (6 bases each). There are 17 residues in the CDR3. V lost 5 bases to trimming and J lost 4 bases, with 21 bases between them. Germline V gene lookup returns CDR1 LNHNV and CDR2 YYDKDF (reference sequence). CDR3 DNA: TGTGCCACCAGCGCCCGGGCCACGGGGGCCTTATACAATGAGCAGTTCTTC. Protein sequence: CATSARATGALYNEQFF.

The chain joins TRBV29-1 to TRBJ1-4, with D hard to call. The germline V gene encodes CDR1 SQVTM and CDR2 ANQGSEA. This CDR3 is 11 amino acids long. Trimming pared 7 bases from V and 5 bases from J, leaving 8 bases between. The CDR3 reads CSAPLNEKLFF. CDR3 nucleotide sequence: TGCAGCGCACCGCTGAATGAAAAACTGTTTTTT.

The chain is built from TRBV4-1 and TRBJ2-5; 7 bases align to TRBD1. Germline CDR1 MGHRA, CDR2 YSYEKL. This CDR3 has 17 amino acids. V was pared by 3 bases and J by 0 bases, with 10 bases of the junction left unmatched. Written as DNA, the CDR3 is TGCGCCAGCAGCCAGGCCAAGGGACAGAAGTACCAAGAGACCCAGTACTTC. It codes for CASSQAKGQKYQETQYF.

This chain links TRBV29-1 with TRBJ1-2; 8 positions agree with TRBD1. J gave up 3 bases and V 3 bases, and 9 bases lay outside the gene matches. This CDR3 is built from 15 residues. The V gene's germline CDR1 is SQVTM and CDR2 ANQGSEA. In nucleotides, the CDR3 is TGCAGCGTTGATGGAATCAGGGGGCAGGACTATGGCTACACCTTC. Its translation: CSVDGIRGQDYGYTF. Full variable domain (rest looked up from reference TRBV29-1 and TRBJ1-2): SAVISQKPSRDICQRGTSLTIQCQVDSQVTMMFWYRQQPGQSLTLIATANQGSEATYESGFVIDKFPISRPNLTFSTLTVSNMSPEDSSIYLCSVDGIRGQDYGYTFGSGTRLTVV.